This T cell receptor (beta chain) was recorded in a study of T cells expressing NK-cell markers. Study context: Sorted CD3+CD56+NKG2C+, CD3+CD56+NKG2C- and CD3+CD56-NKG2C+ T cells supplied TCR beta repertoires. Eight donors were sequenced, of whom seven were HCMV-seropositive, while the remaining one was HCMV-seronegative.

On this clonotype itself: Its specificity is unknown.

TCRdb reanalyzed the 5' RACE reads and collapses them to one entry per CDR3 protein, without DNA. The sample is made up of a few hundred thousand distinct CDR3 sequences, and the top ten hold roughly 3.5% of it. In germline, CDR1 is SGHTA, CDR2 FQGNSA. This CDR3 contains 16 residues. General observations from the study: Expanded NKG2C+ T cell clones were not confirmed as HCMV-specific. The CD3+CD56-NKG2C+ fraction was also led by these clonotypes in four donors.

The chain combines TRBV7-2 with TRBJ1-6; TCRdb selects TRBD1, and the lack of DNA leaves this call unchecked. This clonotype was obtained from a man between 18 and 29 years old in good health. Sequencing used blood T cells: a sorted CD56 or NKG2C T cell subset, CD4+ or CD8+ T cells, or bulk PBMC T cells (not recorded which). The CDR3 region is CASSLGPGQGLTPLHF. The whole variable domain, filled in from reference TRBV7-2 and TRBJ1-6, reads GAGVSQSPSNKVTEKGKDVELRCDPISGHTALYWYRQSLGQGLEFLIYFQGNSAPDKSGLPSDRFSAERTGGSVSTLTIQRTQQEDSAVYLCASSLGPGQGLTPLHFGNGTRLTVT.